These 15 T cell receptor beta chains were sequenced from one sample in a study of beta chain features in type 1 diabetes. The entirety of the isolated RNA underwent reverse transcription, so expressed TCRB transcripts were sequenced. TCRdb keeps only in-frame clones here, not all; method: immunoSEQ multiplex PCR. The data contain hundreds of thousands of clones, over 13% of them seen just once; the ten biggest clones take up 0.035% to 0.045%. The study's findings and limits: Shortening of TCRB CDR3s, moderate but significant, appeared in all four CD4+ subsets of Type 1 diabetes patients.

No antigen has been identified for these receptors. Sequencing input: naive CD4+ T cells from blood. These TCRs come from a man between 18 and 35 years old with type 1 diabetes.

This clone came up a few times. This rearrangement joins TRBV5-1 to TRBJ2-2, with 7 bases lining up with TRBD1. V was pared by 3 bases and J by 5 bases, with 4 bases of the junction left unmatched. This CDR3 is built from 14 residues. CDR1 SGHRS and CDR2 YFSETQ come from the germline V gene. The CDR3 coding sequence is TGCGCCAGCAGCTGGGACAGAATTACCGGGGAGCTGTTTTTT. This encodes CASSWDRITGELFF.

Comments on this clone: This sample also contains other DNA sequences that code for the same CDR3. The rearrangement uses TRBV29-1 and TRBJ1-5, with 8 bases lining up with TRBD1. Germline-derived CDR1 and CDR2 are SQVTM and ANQGSEA. The CDR3 spans 12 residues. The CDR3 region has the DNA TGCAGTGCCGGACAGGGAAATCAGCCCCAGCATTTT. This codes for CSAGQGNQPQHF.

This clone has more than one count but fewer than ten. The chain combines TRBV7-9 with TRBJ2-5, with 10 bases matching TRBD2. CDR1 and CDR2 from the germline V gene are SEHNR and FQNEAQ (reference sequence). CDR3 length: 18 amino acids. J gave up 5 bases and V 5 bases, and 17 bases lay outside the gene matches. CDR3 DNA: TGTGCCAGCAGCCCTACCCATAGCGGGAGGCCGATTGAGGAGACCCAGTACTTC. It specifies CASSPTHSGRPIEETQYF.

On this clone: The junction departs from the called germline gene at one end, perhaps through a read error. The chain uses TRBV7-2 and TRBJ2-4; TRBD1 matches 7 bases. CDR3 length: 14 amino acids. From germline, CDR1 is SGHTA and CDR2 FQGNSA. The CDR3 protein is CASSQEGAGNIQYF. The CDR3 DNA reads TGCGCCAGCAGCCAAGAGGGGGCAGGGAACATTCAGTACTTC.

V usage is TRBV4-3 and J usage is TRBJ2-2; 7 bases align to TRBD1. The CDR3 spans 13 residues. Germline CDR1 reads LGHNA; CDR2 reads YSLEER. J was trimmed by 6 bases and V by 5 bases; bases with no gene match: 3. The CDR3, as DNA: TGCGCCAGCAGCAAGACAGGGCCCGGGGAGCTGTTTTTT. Residues: CASSKTGPGELFF.

This chain joins TRBV6-1 and TRBJ2-3; TRBD2 aligns across 8 bases. The V gene end was trimmed by 1 base and the J gene end by 3 bases; junction bases not matched to a gene: 6. Looked up from germline, CDR1 is MNHNS and CDR2 is SASEGT. CDR3 length: 16 amino acids. The CDR3 loop reads CASSEVLAGVTDTQYF. The CDR3 DNA reads TGTGCCAGCAGTGAAGTCCTAGCGGGCGTGACAGATACGCAGTATTTT.

DNA for the CDR3: TGTGCCAGCAGCCCTCCGGGGGCAAGCGGAGATACGCAGTATTTT. Encoded protein: CASSPPGASGDTQYF. V gene TRBV28 combines with J gene TRBJ2-3, with D perhaps given as TRBD1 or TRBD2 (6 bases each). Germline V CDR1 and CDR2: MDHEN, SYDVKM. Trimming removed 6 bases at V and 5 bases at J, with 18 bases between. The CDR3 consists of 15 residues.

The genes are TRBV6-1 and TRBJ1-5, with TRBD1 matching 7 bases. Germline V gives CDR1 MNHNS, CDR2 SASEGT. V shed 7 bases and J 7 bases; nucleotides not matched to a gene: 10. CDR3 length: 14 amino acids. The CDR3: CASIRQGGRQPQHF. The CDR3 DNA is TGTGCCAGCATTAGACAGGGTGGGAGGCAGCCCCAGCATTTT.

This clone was observed a handful of times. The gene calls are TRBV4-1 and TRBJ1-6; TRBD1 is a possible D gene (5 bases). The germline V gene encodes CDR1 MGHRA and CDR2 YSYEKL. The CDR3 extends over 15 amino acids. Trimming removed 1 base from V and 5 bases from J, with 9 bases in between. The CDR3 nucleotides read TGCGCCAGCAGCCAAGGGGGACGGGATAATTCACCCCTCCACTTT. Its protein product is CASSQGGRDNSPLHF.

This clone appeared a few times. An end of the junction differs from the germline gene, which may be a read error. The rearrangement joins TRBV7-2 to TRBJ1-2, with D maybe TRBD1 (5 bases). This CDR3 region has 13 residues. Germline CDR1 SGHTA, CDR2 FQGNSA. DNA of the CDR3: TGTGCCAGCAGCCCGGCTACAGGCTATAGCTACACCTTC. This translates into CASSPATGYSYTF.

V is TRBV12-5 and J is TRBJ2-1; 8 positions match TRBD2. Germline V gene sequence: CDR1 LGHNT, CDR2 FRNRAP. The CDR3 length is 16 residues. The J segment lost 6 bases and the V segment lost 0 bases, leaving 7 bases of the junction unmatched. The CDR3 loop reads CASGLVSSGLSNEQFF. As DNA, the CDR3 is TGTGCTAGTGGTTTGGTCTCTAGCGGGCTCTCCAATGAGCAGTTCTTC.

J is TRBJ2-1 and V is TRBV14; TRBD1 might be the D (6 bases). CDR1 SGHDN and CDR2 FVKESK come from the germline V gene. V lost 4 bases, J lost 9 bases, and 13 bases lay in between. The CDR3 sequence is 13 residues long. CDR3 bases: TGTGCCAGCAGCCCGGGTTGGGGGCCTGAGCAGTTCTTC. Encoded protein: CASSPGWGPEQFF. The entire variable domain, with the rest obtained from reference TRBV14 and TRBJ2-1, is as follows: EAGVTQFPSHSVIEKGQTVTLRCDPISGHDNLYWYRRVMGKEIKFLLHFVKESKQDESGMPNNRFLAERTGGTYSTLKVQPAELEDSGVYFCASSPGWGPEQFFGPGTRLTVL.

This clone was recorded many times. The gene calls are TRBV7-2 and TRBJ2-7, with D unclear. Germline assignment: CDR1 SGHTA and CDR2 FQGNSA. This CDR3 is built from 11 residues. The V gene lost 5 bases and the J gene lost 0 bases, with 2 bases spanning the gap. Here the CDR3 DNA reads TGTGCCAGCAGCCGCTCCTACGAGCAGTACTTC. It yields the protein CASSRSYEQYF.

This chain joins TRBV9 and TRBJ2-7, with TRBD2 matching 7 bases. The germline CDR1 and CDR2 sequences are SGDLS and YYNGEE. This CDR3 has 13 amino acids. The V gene end was trimmed by 4 bases and the J gene end by 3 bases; junction bases not matched to a gene: 4. The CDR3 DNA reads as TGTGCCAGCAGCCTTCCGGGGGGCTACGAGCAGTACTTC. This translates into CASSLPGGYEQYF.

This clone was seen only a few times. The same CDR3 is also encoded by other DNA sequences in this sample. The J gene is TRBJ2-7, the V gene TRBV7-2; no reliable D call. Trimming removed 1 base at V and 0 bases at J, with 4 bases between. This CDR3 is built from 13 residues. The germline CDR1 and CDR2 sequences are SGHTA and FQGNSA. The CDR3 reads CASSLVRSYEQYF. In DNA, the CDR3 is TGTGCCAGCAGCTTAGTCCGCTCCTACGAGCAGTACTTC.